The 8 T cell receptor beta chains below come from one sample, sequenced in a study of CD8+ T cells in alopecia areata. cDNA prepared by RNA extraction and subsequent reverse transcription served as the template for sequencing. Some clones are missing from TCRdb's copy, which holds only in-frame ones; the method was immunoSEQ multiplex PCR. The data hold tens of thousands of clones, with 95% to 97% observed a single time. This material consisted of CD8+ T cells sorted from blood, taken at week 0. The receptor set was obtained from a human donor with alopecia areata.

V gene TRBV4-1 combines with J gene TRBJ2-7, with 8 nucleotides matching TRBD1. Trimming cost V 3 bases and J 2 bases; bases outside gene matches: 6. The CDR3 has 15 residues. The germline V gene has CDR1 MGHRA and CDR2 YSYEKL. As DNA, the CDR3 is TGCGCCAGCAGCCACAAAACAGGGGGGCCCTACGAGCAGTACTTC. Residues: CASSHKTGGPYEQYF.

J is TRBJ1-2 and V is TRBV13, with 7 bases aligning to TRBD1. CDR1 and CDR2 (germline): PRHDT, FYEKMQ (reference sequence). The CDR3 consists of 14 residues. The J segment lost 8 bases and the V segment lost 5 bases, leaving 11 bases of the junction unmatched. CDR3 coding DNA: TGTGCCAGCAGCCAACAGGGGCGAGTCTACGGCTACACCTTC. Translation: CASSQQGRVYGYTF.

The chain has TRBV27 and TRBJ2-3, with D perhaps TRBD1 (6 bases). Trimming took off 1 base at V and 3 bases at J, with 14 bases between the two ends. CDR3 length: 16 amino acids. The germline gives CDR1 MNHEY, CDR2 SMNVEV (reference sequence). The CDR3 sequence: CASSLYQGIGTDTQYF. The CDR3 region has the DNA TGTGCCAGCAGTTTATATCAGGGGATCGGAACAGATACGCAGTATTTT.

The CDR3 region has the DNA TGTGCCAGCAGCTTAGCGGATCGGACAGGGCGAGGAGAAAAACTGTTTTTT. This sequence encodes CASSLADRTGRGEKLFF. The chain carries TRBV7-9 and TRBJ1-4, with TRBD1 matching 8 bases. Germline CDR1 SEHNR, CDR2 FQNEAQ (reference sequence). The CDR3 spans 17 residues. Trimming at V came to 0 bases and at J to 8 bases, leaving 11 bases not matched to a gene.

The CDR3 region is CASSPGKSGDQPQHF. CDR3 bases: TGTGCCAGCAGCCCTGGGAAGTCAGGAGATCAGCCCCAGCATTTT. This chain uses TRBV11-2 with TRBJ1-5, with D unresolved. Per germline, CDR1 SGHAT and CDR2 FQNNGV. The CDR3 runs 15 residues. Trimming stripped 5 bases from V and 5 bases from J, with 16 bases between. Full variable domain (missing parts from reference TRBV11-2 and TRBJ1-5): EAGVAQSPRYKIIEKRQSVAFWCNPISGHATLYWYQQILGQGPKLLIQFQNNGVVDDSQLPKDRFSAERLKGVDSTLKIQPAKLEDSAVYLCASSPGKSGDQPQHFGDGTRLSIL.

The chain couples TRBV5-6 to TRBJ2-1; the match to TRBD2 covers 9 bases. Germline values: CDR1 SGHDT, CDR2 YYEEEE. The CDR3 runs to 16 residues. V trimming: 4 bases; J trimming: 7 bases; junction bases outside the gene matches: 12. The CDR3 loop is CASSRRTSVLGNEQFF. The CDR3 nucleotides are TGTGCCAGCAGCCGGCGGACTAGCGTACTGGGGAATGAGCAGTTCTTC.

DNA of the CDR3: TGCGCCAGCAGCCACTCGGAGGCAAGCAAAAACATTCAGTACTTC. As protein: CASSHSEASKNIQYF. The V and J genes are TRBV4-1 and TRBJ2-4, with D possibly matching TRBD2 (5 bases). Germline CDR1 reads MGHRA; CDR2 reads YSYEKL. The CDR3 runs to 15 residues. The V end was cut by 3 bases, the J end by 3 bases, with 12 bases between.

The chain carries TRBV9 and TRBJ2-3; no clear D gene. Germline CDR1 reads SGDLS; CDR2 reads YYNGEE. Trimming took 2 bases from V and 2 from J, leaving 3 bases between them. The CDR3 has 12 amino acids. CDR3 in amino acids: CASSVFTDTQYF. CDR3 nucleotide sequence: TGTGCCAGCAGCGTCTTCACAGATACGCAGTATTTT. The variable domain in full, completed from reference TRBV9 and TRBJ2-3, reads DSGVTQTPKHLITATGQRVTLRCSPRSGDLSVYWYQQSLDQGLQFLIQYYNGEERAKGNILERFSAQQFPDLHSELNLSSLELGDSALYFCASSVFTDTQYFGPGTRLTVL.